These T cell receptor beta chains were read from a single sample in a study of T cells in Graves' hyperthyroidism and ophthalmopathy. TCRdb re-derived calls from the multiplex PCR reads in MiXCR, one entry per CDR3 protein. The table records some 500,000 distinct CDR3 sequences, less than 25% of them present only once. The sample taken for sequencing was blood. These receptors were taken from a woman aged 30 to 39 with Graves' ophthalmopathy. Both conserved end residues are part of each CDR3. D genes are given only for firm matches. The listing skips clone size in some rows; elsewhere it reads once, few, many or a size class.

D	V	size	J	DNA	CDR3
-	TRBV2	-	TRBJ2-7	TGTGCCAGTCTGCCAGAGGGGGTCTCTCGTTACGAGCAGTACTTC	CASLPEGVSRYEQYF
-	TRBV7-2	many	TRBJ1-3	TGTGCCAGCAGCTTTTGGAGCACCCAAGGAAACACCATATATTTT	CASSFWSTQGNTIYF
TRBD2	TRBV9	many	TRBJ2-2	TGTGCCAGCAGCGTAGCGGGGACTAGCGGGGGGACCGGGGAGCTGTTTTTT	CASSVAGTSGGTGELFF
TRBD1	TRBV29-1	many	TRBJ2-7	TGCAGCGCCGGGACAGGGCAGAACGAGCAGTACTTC	CSAGTGQNEQYF
-	TRBV4-3	-	TRBJ1-1	TGCGCCGGCAGCCCCCTGCCGACCCTATTCGGGACTGAAGCTTTCTTT	CAGSPLPTLFGTEAFF
-	TRBV4-1	many	TRBJ1-1	TGCGCCAGCAGCCGCCGACAGGACACTGAAGCTTTCTTT	CASSRRQDTEAFF
-	TRBV27	many	TRBJ2-2	TGTGCCAGCAGCACCACGGGTGCAACGAACACCGGGGAGCTGTTTTTT	CASSTTGATNTGELFF
-	TRBV2	few	TRBJ1-1	TGTGCCAGCACATGGGGGGCTTCGAACACTGAAGCTTTCTTT	CASTWGASNTEAFF
-	TRBV30	-	TRBJ2-7	TGTGCCTGTAGACTGAGCTCCTACGAGCAGTACTTC	CACRLSSYEQYF
TRBD2	TRBV4-1	few	TRBJ2-2	TGCGCCAGCAGCCCGGGACTAGCGACCACCGGGGAGCTGTTTTTT	CASSPGLATTGELFF
-	TRBV19	many	TRBJ2-7	TGTGCCAGTAGTATTGGGGCGGGAAACGAGCAGTACTTC	CASSIGAGNEQYF
-	TRBV6-1	many	TRBJ1-5	TGTGCCAGCAGTGAAAGGATCGGGGCTCAGCCCCAGCATTTT	CASSERIGAQPQHF
TRBD1	TRBV29-1	many	TRBJ1-2	TGCAGCGGATCGACCGGGACAGGGACTCGCTACACCTTC	CSGSTGTGTRYTF
-	TRBV7-2	many	TRBJ1-5	TGTGCCAGCAGCTTATTAGGGGATATGGATCAGCCCCAGCATTTT	CASSLLGDMDQPQHF
TRBD2	TRBV12-5	-	TRBJ2-1	TGTGCTAGTGGTTTTGGCTTCGGGGGGGTGAATGAGCAGTTCTTC	CASGFGFGGVNEQFF
TRBD2	TRBV5-1	many	TRBJ2-7	TGCGCCAGCAGCTTGGAATTAGCGGGGGGTGGCCACGAGCAGTACTTC	CASSLELAGGGHEQYF
-	TRBV12-3/TRBV12-4	many	TRBJ1-1	TGTGCCAGCAGTTTATCCTTTCCCGGGACGGGGAACACTGAAGCTTTCTTT	CASSLSFPGTGNTEAFF
TRBD1	TRBV19	-	TRBJ2-5	TGTGCCAGTAGTATACGGCTCGGGACAGCGGCGGCGTCGGAGACCCAGTACTTC	CASSIRLGTAAASETQYF
-	TRBV7-2	many	TRBJ2-5	TGTGCCAGCAGCCGCAACCAGGGGAGTCGAGAGACCCAGTACTTC	CASSRNQGSRETQYF
-	TRBV6-1	many	TRBJ2-7	TGTGCCAGCAGAAAACAGGGATCAGGCTACGAGCAGTACTTC	CASRKQGSGYEQYF
-	TRBV11-1	many	TRBJ2-7	TGTGCCAGCAGCGCCCGGGAGAGATACGAGCAGTACTTC	CASSARERYEQYF
TRBD1	TRBV6-2/TRBV6-3	many	TRBJ2-4	TGTGCCAGCACAGGACAGGGGGCGATTAACGGCAAAAACATTCAGTACTTC	CASTGQGAINGKNIQYF
-	TRBV11-2	few	TRBJ2-5	TGTGCCAGCAGCAAAGAGGATGGGGGGACCCAGTACTTC	CASSKEDGGTQYF
TRBD2	TRBV15	many	TRBJ2-5	TGTGCCACCAGCAGAGTCCCTAGCGGGGAAGAGACCCAGTACTTC	CATSRVPSGEETQYF
-	TRBV20-1	-	TRBJ1-2	TGCAGTGTCCGAGGGGGGCACGGCTATGGCTACACCTTC	CSVRGGHGYGYTF
TRBD2	TRBV5-1	many	TRBJ2-5	TGCGCCAGCAGCTTCTCGGGGACTAGTATGATGGAGACCCAGTACTTC	CASSFSGTSMMETQYF
-	TRBV20-1	many	TRBJ1-1	TGCAGTGCTAGAGATTCAGGTGCCGAAGCTTTCTTT	CSARDSGAEAFF
-	TRBV7-9	many	TRBJ1-2	TGTGCCAGCAGCTTAGTTGCAGGTGACTATGGCTACACCTTC	CASSLVAGDYGYTF
TRBD1	TRBV12-3/TRBV12-4	-	TRBJ1-5	TGTGCCAGCAGGGGACAGGGGAGTTTGAATCAGCCCCAGCATTTT	CASRGQGSLNQPQHF
-	TRBV6-1	many	TRBJ1-2	TGTGCCAGCAGTGAAGTCCCTGGACGGATCTATGGCTACACCTTC	CASSEVPGRIYGYTF
-	TRBV12-3/TRBV12-4	many	TRBJ1-2	TGTGCCAGCAGCCCTGGACAGACTTATTATGGCTACACCTTC	CASSPGQTYYGYTF
TRBD2	TRBV12-3/TRBV12-4	-	TRBJ2-1	TGTGCCAGCAGTTTCCGCGGCGGGAGGGGCTACAATGAGCAGTTCTTC	CASSFRGGRGYNEQFF
-	TRBV4-1	-	TRBJ1-1	TGCGCCAGCAGCCTTTATTTTTTAGAAGAAGCTTTCTTT	CASSLYFLEEAFF
-	TRBV29-1	many	TRBJ2-7	TGCAGCGTTGAAGAGGAGGGAAGGCTCTACGAGCAGTACTTC	CSVEEEGRLYEQYF
-	TRBV12-3/TRBV12-4	many	TRBJ1-1	TGTGCCAGCAGCCCCCCCGTGGGGAACACTGAAGCTTTCTTT	CASSPPVGNTEAFF
-	TRBV6-1	many	TRBJ2-5	TGTGCCAGCAGTGACACGGGACTGAGTTACCAAGAGACCCAGTACTTC	CASSDTGLSYQETQYF
TRBD1	TRBV11-1	few	TRBJ2-3	TGTGCCAGCAGTTTCGGACAGGGGGCCAAGGATACGCAGTATTTT	CASSFGQGAKDTQYF
-	TRBV6-2/TRBV6-3	few	TRBJ1-5	TGTGCCAGCAGTACTGGGAGGGATGACAATCAGCCCCAGCATTTT	CASSTGRDDNQPQHF
-	TRBV19	many	TRBJ1-1	TGTGCCAGTAGCCCCAGGGGATTCGAGCACACTGAAGCTTTCTTT	CASSPRGFEHTEAFF
-	TRBV5-1	many	TRBJ1-2	TGCGCCAGCAGCTTGGTTGGGGTCGACGGCTACACCTTC	CASSLVGVDGYTF
-	TRBV7-9	many	TRBJ1-1	TGTGCCAGCAGCTCCCGTTCCGAAATGAACACTGAAGCTTTCTTT	CASSSRSEMNTEAFF
-	TRBV11-1	many	TRBJ1-1	TGTGCCAGCAGCTTAGCTAGGACTTACACTGAAGCTTTCTTT	CASSLARTYTEAFF
TRBD1	TRBV6-2/TRBV6-3	-	TRBJ2-7	TGTGCCAGCAGTGACCGGGACAGCCGCTCCTACGAGCAGTACTTC	CASSDRDSRSYEQYF
-	TRBV20-1	-	TRBJ2-5	TGCAGTGCTGAGAGGGCGACTACTCAAGAGACCCAGTACTTC	CSAERATTQETQYF